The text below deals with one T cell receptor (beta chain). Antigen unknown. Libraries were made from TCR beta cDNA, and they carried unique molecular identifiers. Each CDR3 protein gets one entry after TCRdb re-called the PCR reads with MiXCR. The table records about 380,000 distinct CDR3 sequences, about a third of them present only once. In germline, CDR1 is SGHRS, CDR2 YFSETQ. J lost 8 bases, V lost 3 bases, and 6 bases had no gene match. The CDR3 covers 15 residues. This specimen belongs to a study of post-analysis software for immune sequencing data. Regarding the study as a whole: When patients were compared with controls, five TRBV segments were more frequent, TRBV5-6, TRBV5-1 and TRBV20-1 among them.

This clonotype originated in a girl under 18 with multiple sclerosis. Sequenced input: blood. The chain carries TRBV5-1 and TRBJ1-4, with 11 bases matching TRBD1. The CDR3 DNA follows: TGCGCCAGCAGCTGGACCGGGACAGGGGGGGAAAAACTGTTTTTT. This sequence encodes CASSWTGTGGEKLFF.